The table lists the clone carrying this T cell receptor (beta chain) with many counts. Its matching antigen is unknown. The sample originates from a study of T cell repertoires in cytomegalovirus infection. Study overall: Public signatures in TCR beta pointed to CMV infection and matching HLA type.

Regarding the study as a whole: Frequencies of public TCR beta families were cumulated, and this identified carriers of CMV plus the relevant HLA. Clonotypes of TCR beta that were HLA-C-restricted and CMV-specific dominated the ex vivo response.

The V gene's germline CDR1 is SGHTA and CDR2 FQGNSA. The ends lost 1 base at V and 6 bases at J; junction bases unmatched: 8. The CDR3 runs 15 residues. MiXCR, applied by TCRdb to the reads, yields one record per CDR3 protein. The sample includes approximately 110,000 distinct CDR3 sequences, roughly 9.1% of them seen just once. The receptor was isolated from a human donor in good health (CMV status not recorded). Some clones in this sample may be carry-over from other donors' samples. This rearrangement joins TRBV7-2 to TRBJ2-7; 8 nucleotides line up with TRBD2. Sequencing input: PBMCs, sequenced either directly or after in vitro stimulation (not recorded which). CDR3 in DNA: TGTGCCAGCAGCTTAGTTATGGCGGGAGGTGGCGAGCAGTACTTC. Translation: CASSLVMAGGGEQYF.